The 28 T cell receptor beta chains below all came from one sample that was sequenced in a study of blood T cell repertoires in COVID-19. The assay was immunoSEQ multiplex PCR, and TCRdb's table has in-frame clones only and misses some. The table lists roughly 100,000 clones, 65% to 90% of them singletons. Material for sequencing was peripheral blood. These receptors all come from a man of 80 years or more with acute or convalescent COVID-19.

This clone was seen once. The CDR3 bases are TGTGCCAGCAGTTCTGTCGGACAGGTGACTCCTTCTAACTATGGCTACACCTTC. Its translation is CASSSVGQVTPSNYGYTF. This chain uses TRBV28 with TRBJ1-2; 7 bases match TRBD1. Trimming took 4 bases from V and 0 from J; bases not matched to a gene: 14. Germline V lookup: CDR1 MDHEN, CDR2 SYDVKM. The CDR3 runs 18 residues.

This chain connects TRBV5-8 to TRBJ2-2; D might be TRBD1 (6 bases). V lost 2 bases, J lost 2 bases, and 10 bases lay in between. Germline V lookup: CDR1 SGHTS, CDR2 YDEGEE. CDR3 size: 15 residues. CDR3 loop: CASSFRTENTGELFF. The DNA for the CDR3 is TGTGCCAGCAGCTTCAGGACAGAAAACACCGGGGAGCTGTTTTTT.

The rearrangement links TRBV13 to TRBJ2-3, with D possibly matching TRBD2 (6 bases). The length of the CDR3 is 16 residues. Trimming took off 1 base at V and 0 bases at J, with 11 bases between the two ends. Germline V gives CDR1 PRHDT, CDR2 FYEKMQ (reference sequence). CDR3 DNA: TGTGCCAGCAGCTTAGAAGGGCGGGGTAGCACAGATACGCAGTATTTT. This gives the protein CASSLEGRGSTDTQYF.

This chain connects TRBV5-1 to TRBJ2-5; D remains ambiguous. There are 14 residues in the CDR3. Germline CDR1 and CDR2: SGHRS and YFSETQ. Between the trimmed V and J ends, which lost 0 bases and 2 bases, there was a span of 8 bases. The CDR3 loop is CASSLGGLQETQYF. The CDR3 DNA reads TGCGCCAGCAGCTTGGGAGGCCTACAAGAGACCCAGTACTTC.

This sequence joins TRBV5-1 and TRBJ1-1, with 7 bases identical to TRBD1. J lost 5 bases, V lost 4 bases, and 11 bases had no gene match. Germline loops: CDR1 SGHRS, CDR2 YFSETQ. There are 15 residues in the CDR3. The DNA of the CDR3 is TGCGCCAGCAGCATGAGGACAGGAGGGGATACTGAAGCTTTCTTT. This sequence encodes CASSMRTGGDTEAFF. The full variable domain, with the rest looked up from reference TRBV5-1 and TRBJ1-1, is KAGVTQTPRYLIKTRGQQVTLSCSPISGHRSVSWYQQTPGQGLQFLFEYFSETQRNKGNFPGRFSGRQFSNSRSEMNVSTLELGDSALYLCASSMRTGGDTEAFFGQGTRLTVV.

J is TRBJ1-5 and V is TRBV5-5, with 8 bases fitting TRBD1. V lost 4 bases to trimming and J lost 2 bases; unmatched junction nucleotides: 2. CDR3 size: 14 residues. Germline CDR1 SGHKS, CDR2 YYEKEE (reference sequence). The CDR3: CASSVDRGNQPQHF. The CDR3 coding sequence is TGTGCCAGCAGCGTGGACAGGGGCAATCAGCCCCAGCATTTT.

This chain connects TRBV6-1 to TRBJ2-3, with D possibly being TRBD2 (6 bases). The CDR3 length is 15 residues. Germline loops: CDR1 MNHNS, CDR2 SASEGT. V was trimmed by 2 bases and J by 2 bases, leaving 11 bases between them. CDR3 region: CASSETSGPTDTQYF. The DNA of the CDR3 is TGTGCCAGCAGTGAAACCAGCGGGCCCACAGATACGCAGTATTTT.

This rearrangement joins TRBV27 to TRBJ2-1; 7 bases match TRBD2. Germline CDR1 is MNHEY and CDR2 is SMNVEV (reference sequence). CDR3 size: 14 residues. J lost 8 bases, V lost 4 bases, and 8 bases had no gene match. The DNA of the CDR3 is TGTGCCAGCAGTTCCCGACGGGAGGCCCATGAGCAGTTCTTC. This translates into CASSSRREAHEQFF.

The rearrangement links TRBV6-2 or TRBV6-3 to TRBJ2-7, with 9 bases fitting TRBD1. In germline, CDR1 is MNHEY, CDR2 SVGEGT. The CDR3 consists of 16 residues. J gave up 4 bases and V 5 bases, and 12 bases lay outside the gene matches. The CDR3 protein is CASSTFGDRDMYEQYF. The DNA for the CDR3 is TGTGCCAGCAGTACTTTCGGGGACAGGGATATGTACGAGCAGTACTTC.

For the CDR3, the DNA is TGCAGCGTTGAAGAGGGAGGAAGGGGCTACACCTTC. As protein: CSVEEGGRGYTF. The chain couples TRBV29-1 to TRBJ1-2; D gene ambiguous. Germline V CDR1 and CDR2: SQVTM, ANQGSEA. The germline V and J ends were trimmed by 0 bases and 8 bases, with 10 bases remaining between them. The CDR3 loop spans 12 amino acids.

This chain connects TRBV11-2 to TRBJ2-7; 9 bases are shared with TRBD1. V gave up 3 bases and J gave up 6 bases; unmatched junction bases: 6. CDR1 SGHAT and CDR2 FQNNGV come from the germline V gene. The CDR3 length is 14 residues. The CDR3 coding sequence is TGTGCCAGCAGCTTGGACAGGGGTCGAGGCGAGCAGTACTTC. Its protein product is CASSLDRGRGEQYF.

The chain couples TRBV6-2 or TRBV6-3 to TRBJ2-2, with D possibly being TRBD1 (6 bases). Trimming cost V 1 base and J 6 bases, with 9 bases left between them. The germline V gene has CDR1 MNHEY and CDR2 SVGEGT. This CDR3 has 14 residues. The CDR3 DNA sequence: TGTGCCAGCAGTTACTTACAGGGCCCCGGGGAGCTGTTTTTT. This codes for CASSYLQGPGELFF.

This chain links TRBV7-6 with TRBJ2-1; D remains unclear. The CDR3 is 13 residues long. V was clipped by 3 bases and J by 2 bases, with 5 bases between them. CDR1 SGHVS and CDR2 FNYEAQ come from the germline V gene. The CDR3 reads CASSFSAYNEQFF. The CDR3, as DNA: TGTGCCAGCAGCTTTTCAGCCTACAATGAGCAGTTCTTC.

The chain has TRBV2 and TRBJ1-5; 7 bases align to TRBD1. CDR3 length: 15 residues. V lost 7 bases to trimming and J lost 4 bases; unmatched junction nucleotides: 10. Germline V gene data show CDR1 as SNHLY and CDR2 as FYNNEI. CDR3 region: CASTRRTGPNQPQHF. In nucleotides, the CDR3 is TGTGCCAGCACCCGTCGGACAGGTCCAAATCAGCCCCAGCATTTT.

This chain connects TRBV2 to TRBJ2-3, with D possibly TRBD2 on 5 matching bases. The CDR3 runs 15 residues. The V end lost 4 bases, the J end lost 3 bases, and 14 bases lay between the germline ends. The germline V gene encodes CDR1 SNHLY and CDR2 FYNNEI. The CDR3 region has the DNA TGTGCCAGCAGTGTCGGGCCCCGGGAAACAGATACGCAGTATTTT. Encoded protein: CASSVGPRETDTQYF. Combining the CDR3 with reference TRBV2 and TRBJ2-3 gives the whole variable domain EPEVTQTPSHQVTQMGQEVILRCVPISNHLYFYWYRQILGQKVEFLVSFYNNEISEKSEIFDDQFSVERPDGSNFTLKIRSTKLEDSAMYFCASSVGPRETDTQYFGPGTRLTVL.

The chain links TRBV15 to TRBJ1-1, with D unresolved. This CDR3 has 15 residues. Trimming stripped 1 base from V and 5 bases from J, with 14 bases between. CDR1 LNHNV and CDR2 YYDKDF come from the germline V gene (reference sequence). CDR3 in DNA: TGTGCCACCAGCAGAGGGAGGCAGGCACGGACTGAAGCTTTCTTT. This codes for CATSRGRQARTEAFF.

V usage is TRBV7-3 and J usage is TRBJ1-1; D not resolved. The CDR3 has 13 amino acids. The germline V gene encodes CDR1 SGHTA and CDR2 FQGTGA. Between the trimmed V and J ends, which lost 6 bases and 0 bases, there was a span of 8 bases. Written as DNA, the CDR3 is TGTGCCAGCAGAAAAAACATGAACACTGAAGCTTTCTTT. Translated: CASRKNMNTEAFF.

This rearrangement joins TRBV24-1 to TRBJ2-3, with TRBD2 identical over 8 bases. V dropped 3 bases and J dropped 2; count of bases not matched to a gene: 9. The germline CDR1 and CDR2 sequences are KGHDR and SFDVKD. The CDR3 runs 17 residues. CDR3 nucleotide sequence: TGTGCCACCAGTGATCCACGGGGGGGGCGCCCCACAGATACGCAGTATTTT. Amino acids: CATSDPRGGRPTDTQYF.

The count of this clone is one. V is TRBV7-9 and J is TRBJ2-5, with TRBD1 identical over 11 bases. Germline CDR1 and CDR2: SEHNR and FQNEAQ (reference sequence). This CDR3 has 15 amino acids. The V gene end was trimmed by 4 bases and the J gene end by 4 bases; junction bases not matched to a gene: 5. The CDR3 is CASSWGQGDIETQYF. The CDR3 DNA reads TGTGCCAGCAGCTGGGGACAGGGGGATATAGAGACCCAGTACTTC. Full variable domain (remainder filled in from reference TRBV7-9 and TRBJ2-5): DTGVSQNPRHKITKRGQNVTFRCDPISEHNRLYWYRQTLGQGPEFLTYFQNEAQLEKSRLLSDRFSAERPKGSFSTLEIQRTEQGDSAMYLCASSWGQGDIETQYFGPGTRLLVL.

This clone was picked up one time. The chain combines TRBV3-1 (or the pseudogene TRBV3-2) with TRBJ2-1; 9 bases match TRBD2. CDR3 size: 15 residues. V lost 4 bases and J lost 7; bases outside the gene matches: 8. Germline CDR1 LGHDT, CDR2 YNNKEL (reference sequence). The CDR3 DNA reads TGTGCCAGCAGCCCTGGGCTAGCGGGGATTAATGAGCAGTTCTTC. It codes for CASSPGLAGINEQFF.

This chain joins TRBV28 and TRBJ2-7, with 10 bases fitting TRBD1. Trimming removed 2 bases from V and 6 bases from J; junction bases left unmatched: 10. Germline CDR1 reads MDHEN; CDR2 reads SYDVKM. The CDR3 spans 16 residues. Here the CDR3 reads CASSLIAGQGYGEQYF. CDR3 nucleotides: TGTGCCAGCAGTTTAATAGCGGGACAGGGGTACGGCGAGCAGTACTTC.

This clone has only one observation. This chain links TRBV19 with TRBJ2-3; 7 bases are shared with TRBD1. Per the germline V gene, CDR1 is LNHDA and CDR2 is SQIVND (reference sequence). CDR3 length equals 16 residues. Germline trimming cut 5 bases from V and 2 bases from J; bases unmatched to any gene: 10. The CDR3: CASSHIPGTDTDTQYF. The DNA for the CDR3 is TGTGCCAGTAGTCATATCCCGGGGACAGACACAGATACGCAGTATTTT.

The chain combines TRBV7-8 with TRBJ1-6, with D unresolved. CDR1 is SGHVS and CDR2 is FQNEAQ in the germline V gene. There are 13 residues in the CDR3. Trimming removed 4 bases at V and 4 bases at J, with 5 bases between. The CDR3 here is CASSSGYNSPLHF. CDR3 bases: TGTGCCAGCAGCTCCGGGTATAATTCACCCCTCCACTTT.

The chain employs TRBV15 and TRBJ2-3, with D maybe TRBD2 (6 bases). This CDR3 has 14 residues. Germline V gives CDR1 LNHNV, CDR2 YYDKDF (reference sequence). V lost 4 bases and J 7 bases, leaving 15 bases between the germline ends. As DNA, the CDR3 is TGTGCCACCAGCAAACCTTATGGGGGGAATACGCAGTATTTT. Amino acid sequence: CATSKPYGGNTQYF.

The chain combines TRBV4-2 with TRBJ2-3; 14 bases map to TRBD2. The CDR3 is 19 residues long. Trimming removed 3 bases from V and 1 base from J; junction bases left unmatched: 9. From germline, CDR1 is LGHNA and CDR2 YNFKEQ. CDR3 nucleotide sequence: TGTGCCAGCAGCCAGGCCGGGACTAGCGGGAGTGGGGGCACAGATACGCAGTATTTT. Translating it yields CASSQAGTSGSGGTDTQYF.

The chain's CDR3 is CSVAGTVNTEAFF. CDR3 coding DNA: TGCAGCGTTGCGGGGACAGTGAACACTGAAGCTTTCTTT. This chain links TRBV29-1 with TRBJ1-1, with TRBD1 matching 7 bases. The germline gives CDR1 SQVTM, CDR2 ANQGSEA. The ends lost 4 bases at V and 0 bases at J; junction bases unmatched: 2. The CDR3 sequence is 13 residues long.

The CDR3 sequence: CASSYEGGRGHGYTF. As DNA, the CDR3 is TGTGCCAGCAGTTACGAAGGGGGCCGTGGGCATGGCTACACCTTC. V is TRBV6-6 and J is TRBJ1-2; 7 bases match TRBD1. Per germline, CDR1 MNHNY and CDR2 SVGAGI (reference sequence). CDR3 length: 15 amino acids. Trimming removed 2 bases from V and 6 bases from J; junction bases left unmatched: 9.

V gene TRBV5-6 combines with J gene TRBJ2-7; a weak D match, TRBD2 (6 bases). The CDR3 consists of 14 residues. Trimming cost V 5 bases and J 0 bases, with 12 bases left between them. Germline assignment: CDR1 SGHDT and CDR2 YYEEEE. The CDR3 protein is CASRLAVSSYEQYF. CDR3 in DNA: TGTGCCAGCAGACTAGCCGTCAGCTCCTACGAGCAGTACTTC.